These 25 T cell receptor beta chains were all obtained from the same sample, sequenced in a study of cytomegalovirus exposure and HLA in healthy donors. Here immunoSEQ multiplex PCR was the method, and the copy in TCRdb shows in-frame clones only, minus some. The sample has 200,000 or so clones, roughly 88% seen once. The source material was PBMCs. These receptors were obtained from a woman aged 25-40 years in good health and CMV-seropositive.

The CDR3 DNA reads as TGTGCCAGTCACCCCGGAAGGGGCAATGAGCAGTTCTTC. It specifies CASHPGRGNEQFF. This chain links TRBV19 with TRBJ2-1; perhaps TRBD1 as D (5 bases). V was cut by 8 bases and J by 6 bases, with 14 bases left in between. CDR3 size: 13 residues. Per germline, CDR1 LNHDA and CDR2 SQIVND (reference sequence).

The genes are TRBV11-2 and TRBJ2-7, with 12 nucleotides matching TRBD2. The CDR3 is 17 residues long. Germline V gene sequence: CDR1 SGHAT, CDR2 FQNNGV. After removal of 5 bases from V and 1 base from J, the junction contained 9 bases not matched to a gene. CDR3 coding DNA: TGTGCCAGCAGCCGACTAGCGGGAGTTGTACGGTCCTACGAGCAGTACTTC. Its protein product is CASSRLAGVVRSYEQYF.

V usage is TRBV27 and J usage is TRBJ2-3; 7 bases fit TRBD1. CDR3 size: 14 residues. V lost 5 bases to trimming and J lost 4 bases; unmatched junction nucleotides: 6. The V gene's germline CDR1 is MNHEY and CDR2 SMNVEV (reference sequence). CDR3 in amino acids: CASSVQGPADTQYF. CDR3 coding DNA: TGTGCCAGCAGTGTACAGGGGCCGGCAGATACGCAGTATTTT.

The chain has TRBV16 and TRBJ2-2; D is unclear. V was clipped by 3 bases and J by 4 bases, with 9 bases between them. Germline V gives CDR1 KGHSY, CDR2 FQNENV. This CDR3 is built from 14 residues. CDR3 DNA: TGTGCCAGCAGCCATCCCGGCGGCACCGGGGAGCTGTTTTTT. This gives the protein CASSHPGGTGELFF.

This chain joins TRBV27 and TRBJ1-1; a possible D gene is TRBD1 (5 bases). V lost 6 bases, J lost 0 bases, and 5 bases lay in between. The germline V gene has CDR1 MNHEY and CDR2 SMNVEV (reference sequence). The CDR3 has 12 residues. The CDR3 nucleotides are TGTGCCAGCAGGACAGTGAACACTGAAGCTTTCTTT. This translates into CASRTVNTEAFF.

The CDR3 DNA sequence: TGTGCCGGACAGAGGATGAACACTGAAGCTTTCTTT. Residues: CAGQRMNTEAFF. The V gene is TRBV2, the J gene TRBJ1-1; possible D gene TRBD1, 6 bases. CDR3 size: 12 residues. Per the germline V gene, CDR1 is SNHLY and CDR2 is FYNNEI. Trimming removed 11 bases at V and 0 bases at J, with 10 bases between.

The chain links TRBV29-1 to TRBJ2-5, with D tentatively TRBD1 (6 bases). The V gene lost 7 bases and the J gene lost 5 bases, with 23 bases spanning the gap. The CDR3 is 15 residues long. Germline V gene data show CDR1 as SQVTM and CDR2 as ANQGSEA. The DNA of the CDR3 is TGCAGCGCCGAGGGTACCAGGGGTAGGGGGGAGACCCAGTACTTC. It is translated as CSAEGTRGRGETQYF.

This chain uses TRBV6-1 with TRBJ2-2; D not certain. The germline V and J ends were trimmed by 4 bases and 7 bases, with 10 bases remaining between them. Germline CDR1 MNHNS, CDR2 SASEGT. The CDR3 sequence is 13 residues long. The chain's CDR3 is CASSGLSGGELFF. DNA of the CDR3: TGTGCCAGCAGTGGCCTTTCGGGCGGGGAGCTGTTTTTT.

The chain combines TRBV29-1 with TRBJ2-1; D remains ambiguous. Per the germline V gene, CDR1 is SQVTM and CDR2 is ANQGSEA. Trimming removed 5 bases at V and 0 bases at J, with 8 bases between. The CDR3 has 13 amino acids. CDR3 bases: TGCAGCGTTATCGTTAGCTCCTACAATGAGCAGTTCTTC. Amino acids: CSVIVSSYNEQFF.

This clone has a count of ten or more. J is TRBJ2-1 and V is TRBV11-2; perhaps TRBD2 as D (6 bases). This CDR3 spans 14 amino acids. CDR1 and CDR2 (germline): SGHAT, FQNNGV. V was trimmed by 5 bases and J by 9 bases, leaving 17 bases between them. The CDR3 region is CASSTLGGESEQFF. CDR3 coding DNA: TGTGCCAGCAGCACGCTGGGCGGGGAGAGTGAGCAGTTCTTC.

The CDR3 loop is CASSLVRDQETQYF. DNA of the CDR3: TGTGCCAGCAGCTTAGTCAGGGATCAAGAGACCCAGTACTTC. This sequence joins TRBV7-2 and TRBJ2-5, with a tentative D call TRBD1 (5 bases). CDR3 length: 14 amino acids. The germline CDR1 and CDR2 sequences are SGHTA and FQGNSA. Trimming left V 1 base short and J 2 bases short, with 8 bases between.

The chain uses TRBV6-6 and TRBJ1-2, with D possibly TRBD1 on 5 matching bases. V lost 5 bases, J lost 3 bases, and 16 bases lay in between. Germline loops: CDR1 MNHNY, CDR2 SVGAGI (reference sequence). The CDR3 is 15 residues long. The CDR3, as DNA: TGTGCCAGCAGTCTCCGGAGGGGTAGCGACTATGGCTACACCTTC. Its translation is CASSLRRGSDYGYTF.

V usage is TRBV2 and J usage is TRBJ2-1; weak D call: TRBD2 (6 bases). The germline V and J ends were trimmed by 5 bases and 6 bases, with 8 bases remaining between them. Germline V gene data show CDR1 as SNHLY and CDR2 as FYNNEI. The CDR3 length is 12 residues. CDR3: CASSLAVNEQFF. Written as DNA, the CDR3 is TGTGCCAGCAGTTTAGCGGTCAATGAGCAGTTCTTC.

This chain joins TRBV30 and TRBJ2-1, with D possibly being TRBD1 (5 bases). Germline assignment: CDR1 GTSNPN and CDR2 SVGIG (reference sequence). The CDR3 has 13 amino acids. Trimming pared 4 bases from V and 3 bases from J, leaving 10 bases between. The CDR3 DNA follows: TGTGCCTGGAAAAAGGGGTTCTACAATGAGCAGTTCTTC. Encoded protein: CAWKKGFYNEQFF.

This clone was counted between two and nine times. This sequence joins TRBV15 and TRBJ1-1; no clear D. Germline V gives CDR1 LNHNV, CDR2 YYDKDF (reference sequence). The CDR3 length is 13 residues. Trimming pared 3 bases from V and 8 bases from J, leaving 13 bases between. The CDR3 sequence is CATSSRERREAFF. In DNA form, the CDR3 reads TGTGCCACCAGCAGCCGGGAAAGAAGGGAAGCTTTCTTT. Filled out from reference TRBV15 and TRBJ1-1, the complete variable domain reads DAMVIQNPRYQVTQFGKPVTLSCSQTLNHNVMYWYQQKSSQAPKLLFHYYDKDFNNEADTPDNFQSRRPNTSFCFLDIRSPGLGDTAMYLCATSSRERREAFFGQGTRLTVV.

The chain uses TRBV19 and TRBJ2-2; 7 bases are a match to TRBD2. The CDR3 is 12 residues long. Germline V lookup: CDR1 LNHDA, CDR2 SQIVND (reference sequence). V shed 5 bases and J 15 bases; nucleotides not matched to a gene: 9. The CDR3 nucleotides read TGTGCCAGTAGTCCGGGGACGGGGAGGGTGTTTTTT. Translation: CASSPGTGRVFF.

V usage is TRBV2 and J usage is TRBJ2-5, with no clear D. The CDR3 spans 12 residues. The germline CDR1 and CDR2 sequences are SNHLY and FYNNEI. Trimming took 2 bases from V and 5 from J, leaving 6 bases between them. The DNA of the CDR3 is TGTGCCAGCAGTGAACGGTCGGAGACCCAGTACTTC. As protein: CASSERSETQYF.

The chain carries TRBV6-6 and TRBJ2-7; tentatively, D is TRBD1 (5 bases). With 8 bases removed from V and 1 base from J, the gap between germline ends came to 12 bases. This CDR3 is built from 13 residues. Germline V gives CDR1 MNHNY, CDR2 SVGAGI (reference sequence). CDR3 DNA sequence: TGTGCCAGCGGCCCTGACAGTTCCTACGAGCAGTACTTC. Translating gives CASGPDSSYEQYF.

V and J are TRBV5-1 and TRBJ2-4; perhaps TRBD1 as D (6 bases). The germline V gene has CDR1 SGHRS and CDR2 YFSETQ. The CDR3 covers 15 residues. V was shortened by 0 bases and J by 9 bases, with 16 bases between the two germline ends. CDR3 protein: CASSLGDLQGTIQYF. For the CDR3, the DNA is TGCGCCAGCAGCTTGGGGGACCTACAGGGAACCATTCAGTACTTC. The entire variable domain, with the rest obtained from reference TRBV5-1 and TRBJ2-4, is as follows: KAGVTQTPRYLIKTRGQQVTLSCSPISGHRSVSWYQQTPGQGLQFLFEYFSETQRNKGNFPGRFSGRQFSNSRSEMNVSTLELGDSALYLCASSLGDLQGTIQYFGAGTRLSVL.

Notes on this clone: The same CDR3 arises from other DNA sequences in this sample as well. The chain has TRBV27 and TRBJ2-1; no firm D call. The CDR3 is made up of 13 amino acids. Looked up from germline, CDR1 is MNHEY and CDR2 is SMNVEV (reference sequence). The V gene lost 3 bases and the J gene lost 3 bases, with 6 bases spanning the gap. The CDR3: CASSLARYNEQFF. The CDR3 coding sequence is TGTGCCAGCAGTTTGGCCCGCTACAATGAGCAGTTCTTC.

The chain carries TRBV6-1 and TRBJ2-2, with D perhaps matching TRBD2 (6 bases). Germline V gene sequence: CDR1 MNHNS, CDR2 SASEGT. The CDR3 consists of 13 residues. The V end lost 7 bases, the J end lost 7 bases, and 13 bases lay between the germline ends. CDR3 region: CASMEGLDGELFF. For the CDR3, the DNA is TGTGCCAGCATGGAGGGGCTCGACGGGGAGCTGTTTTTT.

In DNA, the CDR3 is TGTGCCAGCACTCGAACAGAAGGCGGGGAGCTGTTTTTT. It encodes CASTRTEGGELFF. The chain joins TRBV6-5 to TRBJ2-2; D uncertain. Germline lookup yields CDR1 MNHEY and CDR2 SVGAGI. CDR3 length: 13 residues. The V and J ends lost 7 bases and 7 bases respectively, with 13 bases between them.

The chain carries TRBV25-1 and TRBJ2-7; TRBD2 might be the D (5 bases). CDR1 MGHDK and CDR2 SYGVNS come from the germline V gene. The V end was cut by 1 base, the J end by 0 bases, with 10 bases between. The CDR3 runs 15 residues. CDR3 amino acids: CASSELATSSYEQYF. The CDR3 bases are TGTGCCAGCAGTGAATTGGCTACTAGCTCCTACGAGCAGTACTTC.

The chain employs TRBV28 and TRBJ2-7; TRBD2 matches 7 bases. Germline CDR1 is MDHEN and CDR2 is SYDVKM. After removal of 5 bases from V and 4 bases from J, the junction contained 5 bases not matched to a gene. This CDR3 is 13 amino acids long. In DNA, the CDR3 is TGTGCCAGCAGTCAAGCTAGCGGATACGAGCAGTACTTC. As protein: CASSQASGYEQYF.

This chain uses TRBV9 with TRBJ2-2; D ambiguous. V was shortened by 0 bases and J by 6 bases, with 3 bases between the two germline ends. The CDR3 runs to 12 residues. Germline CDR1 is SGDLS and CDR2 is YYNGEE. The CDR3 region has the DNA TGTGCCAGCAGCGTAGCATCCGGGGAGCTGTTTTTT. It codes for CASSVASGELFF.